The sample holds one count of the clone carrying this T cell receptor beta chain. Its antigen is unidentified. This CDR3 has 13 amino acids. With 4 bases clipped from V and 4 bases from J, the junction kept 5 bases outside the gene matches. Germline V CDR1 and CDR2: SGHNT, YYREEE (reference sequence). This record comes from a study of cytomegalovirus exposure and HLA in healthy donors. Findings and caveats of the study: In a later analysis, TCR beta V- and J-gene trimming was associated with a missense DCLRE1C variant. Later on, an analysis showed TCR association rates differing by HLA locus, with DRB1 the most and HLA-C the fewest.

PCR employed 60 Vbeta and 13 Jbeta primers. TCRdb keeps only in-frame clones here, not all; method: immunoSEQ multiplex PCR. This sample has 60,000 to 70,000 clones, with approximately 58% found just once. The sequenced material came from PBMCs. The sequence derives from a woman aged 45-59 years in good health and CMV-seronegative. The V call is TRBV5-4, the J call TRBJ2-7, with TRBD1 identical over 7 bases. The CDR3 reads CASSLGQKYEQYF. The CDR3 DNA is TGTGCCAGCAGCCTGGGACAGAAGTACGAGCAGTACTTC.